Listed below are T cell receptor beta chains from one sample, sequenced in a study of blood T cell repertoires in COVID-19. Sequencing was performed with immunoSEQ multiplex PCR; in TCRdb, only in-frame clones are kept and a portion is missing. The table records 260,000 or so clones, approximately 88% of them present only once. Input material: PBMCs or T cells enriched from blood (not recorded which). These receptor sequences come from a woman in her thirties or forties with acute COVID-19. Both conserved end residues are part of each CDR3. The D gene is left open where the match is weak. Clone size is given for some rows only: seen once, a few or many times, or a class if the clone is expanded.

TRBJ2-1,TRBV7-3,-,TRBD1,TGTGCCAGCAGCTTAAGAGGACAGGGCGCCTACAATGAGCAGTTCTTC,CASSLRGQGAYNEQFF
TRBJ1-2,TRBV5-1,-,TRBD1,TGCGCCAGCAGCTCAGAAACAGGGGCTGGCGGCTACACCTTC,CASSSETGAGGYTF
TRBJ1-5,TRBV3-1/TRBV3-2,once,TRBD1,TGTGCCAGCAGCCCTTCTCCCGGACAGGCGAGATATCAGCCCCAGCATTTT,CASSPSPGQARYQPQHF
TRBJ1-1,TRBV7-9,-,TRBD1,TGTGCCAGCAGCCGACAGAGCGACAGGGCCCCTGAAGCTTTCTTT,CASSRQSDRAPEAFF
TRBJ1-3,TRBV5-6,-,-,TGTGCCAGCAGTATGGGAGGCAGCTCTGGAAACACCATATATTTT,CASSMGGSSGNTIYF
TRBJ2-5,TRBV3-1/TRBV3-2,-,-,TGTGCCAGCAGCCAGGTACAGGGAAGGGGGTACTTC,CASSQVQGRGYF
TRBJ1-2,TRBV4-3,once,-,TGCGCCAGCAGCCAAGATGGGACTATGGGCTACACCTTC,CASSQDGTMGYTF
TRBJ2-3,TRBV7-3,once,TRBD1,TGTGCCAGCAGCGCGCCGGGACAGGGGGCAGATACGCAGTATTTT,CASSAPGQGADTQYF
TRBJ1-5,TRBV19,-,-,TGTGCCAGTAGTATTGGGCAGCTAATCGAGCCCCAGCATTTT,CASSIGQLIEPQHF
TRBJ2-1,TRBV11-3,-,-,TGTGCCAGCAGCTGGGCCAATTACAATGAGCAGTTCTTC,CASSWANYNEQFF
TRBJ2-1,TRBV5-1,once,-,TGCGCCAGCAGCGCGGACAGCCCGGGCTCCTACAATGAGCAGTTCTTC,CASSADSPGSYNEQFF
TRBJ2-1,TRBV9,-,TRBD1,TGTGCCAGCAGCGGACGACAGGGAGAAGCCTACAATGAGCAGTTCTTC,CASSGRQGEAYNEQFF
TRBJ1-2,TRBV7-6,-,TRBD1,TGTGCCAGCAGCTTAGGGACAGGGGCCAACTATGGCTACACCTTC,CASSLGTGANYGYTF
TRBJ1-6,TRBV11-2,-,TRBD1,TGTGCCAGCAGCTTACGGGGGGTTACAGGGGGAAATTCACCCCTCCACTTT,CASSLRGVTGGNSPLHF
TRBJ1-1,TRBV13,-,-,TGTGCCAGCAGCCCCGGGAAGTTGCGAGCTTTCTTT,CASSPGKLRAFF
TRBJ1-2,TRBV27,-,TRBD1,TGTGCCAGCAGTTTACGGCCAGGGGGTGACTATGGCTACACCTTC,CASSLRPGGDYGYTF
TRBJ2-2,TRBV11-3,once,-,TGTGCCAGCAGCCGAACCCTGGCAGGGGGGTTAGCCGGGGAGCTGTTTTTT,CASSRTLAGGLAGELFF
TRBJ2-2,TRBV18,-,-,TGTGCCAGCTCAGATAGCGGGGAGCTGTTTTTT,CASSDSGELFF
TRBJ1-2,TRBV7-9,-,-,TGTGCCAGCAGCTTAGTTCAGGGAAACTATGGCTACACCTTC,CASSLVQGNYGYTF
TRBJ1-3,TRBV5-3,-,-,TGTGCCAGAAGCTTGCTGTTTCCGGGGAACGCTGGAAACACCATATATTTT,CARSLLFPGNAGNTIYF
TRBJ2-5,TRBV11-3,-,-,TGTGCCAGCAGCCCCCGGGATCTTAATGGGCAAGAGACCCAGTACTTC,CASSPRDLNGQETQYF
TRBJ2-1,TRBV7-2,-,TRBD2,TGTGCCAGCAGCTTAGAGTTTAGCGGGAGCTACAATGAGCAGTTCTTC,CASSLEFSGSYNEQFF
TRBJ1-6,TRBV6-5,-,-,TGTGCCAGCAGTCCCCCTCATAATTCACCCCTCCACTTT,CASSPPHNSPLHF
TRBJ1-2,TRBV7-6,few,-,TGTGCCAGCAGCATGAGCAGGACAGCCCCAACCGGAACCTATGGCTACACCTTC,CASSMSRTAPTGTYGYTF
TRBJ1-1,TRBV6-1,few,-,TGTGCCAGCAGTGAAGCTCAGGCCGTTGGCACTGAAGCTTTCTTT,CASSEAQAVGTEAFF
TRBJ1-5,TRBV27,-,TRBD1,TGTGCCAGCACCAACAATCCGACAGGGTACAATCAGCCCCAGCATTTT,CASTNNPTGYNQPQHF
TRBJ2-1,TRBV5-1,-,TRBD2,TGCGCCAGCAGCTTGGTCCCTAGCGGGAGCTTGAACCCCGTTTACAATGAGCAGTTCTTC,CASSLVPSGSLNPVYNEQFF
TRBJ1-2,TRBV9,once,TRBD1,TGTGCCAGCAGCGGGGACAGACGGGACTATGGCTACACCTTC,CASSGDRRDYGYTF
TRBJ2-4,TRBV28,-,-,TGTGCCAGCAATACAGGCTCGGCCAAAAACATTCAGTACTTC,CASNTGSAKNIQYF
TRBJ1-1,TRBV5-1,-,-,TGCGCCAGCAGCTTGGGGGGGCGGTCGAACACTGAAGCTTTCTTT,CASSLGGRSNTEAFF
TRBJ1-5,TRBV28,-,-,TGTGCCAGCAGTCTCGCCAGGGCTATTCAGCCCCAGCATTTT,CASSLARAIQPQHF
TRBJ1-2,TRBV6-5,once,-,TGTGCCAGCAGTCGAGAGGGATGGGGCTACACCTTC,CASSREGWGYTF
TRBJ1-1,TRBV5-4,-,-,TGTGCCAGCAGCCCCGGACAAACCTATTCGGGTGAAGCTTTCTTT,CASSPGQTYSGEAFF
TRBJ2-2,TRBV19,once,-,TGTGCCAGTAGTAATAGGCGGGAGAACACCGGGGAGCTGTTTTTT,CASSNRRENTGELFF
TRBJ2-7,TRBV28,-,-,TGTGCCAGCAGCCGGTCCGTCTCCTACGAGCAGTACTTC,CASSRSVSYEQYF
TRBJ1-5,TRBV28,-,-,TGTGCCAGCAGTCCCCGGACAGCCAGCAATCAGCCCCAGCATTTT,CASSPRTASNQPQHF